These 20 T cell receptor beta chains originate from one sample sequenced in a study of blood T cell repertoires in COVID-19. Only in-frame clones appear in the TCRdb table, and some are missing; sequencing was by immunoSEQ multiplex PCR. The table lists roughly 300,000 clones, 87% of them singletons. Sequencing input: PBMCs or T cells enriched from blood (not recorded which). All receptors come from a woman in her twenties or thirties who had recovered from COVID-19.

This chain joins TRBV30 and TRBJ1-1, with 7 bases identical to TRBD1. Germline trimming cut 4 bases from V and 4 bases from J; bases unmatched to any gene: 3. The CDR3 consists of 12 residues. Germline V gene data show CDR1 as GTSNPN and CDR2 as SVGIG (reference sequence). Written as DNA, the CDR3 is TGTGCCTGGATACAGGGGTCCACTGAAGCTTTCTTT. Encoded protein: CAWIQGSTEAFF.

There are a few counts of this clone. This chain connects TRBV18 to TRBJ1-4, with D unresolved. The V gene's germline CDR1 is KGHSH and CDR2 LQKENI. The V end lost 3 bases, the J end lost 8 bases, and 10 bases lay between the germline ends. The CDR3 loop spans 13 amino acids. The CDR3 DNA reads TGTGCCAGCTCACCGCAAGAGTGGGAAAAACTGTTTTTT. It yields the protein CASSPQEWEKLFF.

This clone came up a few times. The V and J genes are TRBV5-8 and TRBJ1-2, with 9 bases identical to TRBD1. CDR1 and CDR2 (germline): SGHTS, YDEGEE. The CDR3 is 14 amino acids. J was trimmed by 6 bases and V by 1 base; bases with no gene match: 4. The CDR3 loop is CASSLRDRVDGYTF. CDR3 bases: TGTGCCAGCAGCTTGCGGGACAGGGTCGATGGCTACACCTTC. The full variable domain, in which reference TRBV5-8 and TRBJ1-2 provide the parts outside the CDR3, is EAGVTQSPTHLIKTRGQQATLRCSPISGHTSVYWYQQALGLGLQFLLWYDEGEERNRGNFPPRFSGRQFPNYSSELNVNALELEDSALYLCASSLRDRVDGYTFGSGTRLTVV.

This chain connects TRBV15 to TRBJ1-2, with D hard to call. Germline lookup yields CDR1 LNHNV and CDR2 YYDKDF (reference sequence). Trimming stripped 0 bases from V and 6 bases from J, with 17 bases between. This CDR3 has 16 amino acids. The CDR3 is CATSRDGVGSGDGYTF. CDR3 DNA sequence: TGTGCCACCAGCAGAGATGGGGTCGGTTCCGGGGATGGCTACACCTTC.

This rearrangement joins TRBV5-6 to TRBJ1-2; TRBD1 might be the D (6 bases). V lost 0 bases and J 5 bases, leaving 14 bases between the germline ends. This CDR3 region has 15 residues. Germline V gene lookup returns CDR1 SGHDT and CDR2 YYEEEE. The CDR3 sequence: CASSLVTGLLYGYTF. DNA for the CDR3: TGTGCCAGCAGCTTGGTTACAGGGTTGTTATATGGCTACACCTTC.

V is TRBV4-1 and J is TRBJ2-1; 12 nucleotides line up with TRBD2. Germline V lookup: CDR1 MGHRA, CDR2 YSYEKL. V lost 1 base, J lost 7 bases, and 2 bases stayed unmatched. The CDR3 has 15 amino acids. CDR3: CASSQASGGGNEQFF. The CDR3 region has the DNA TGCGCCAGCAGCCAAGCTAGCGGGGGGGGTAATGAGCAGTTCTTC.

This chain connects TRBV25-1 to TRBJ1-1; TRBD1 agrees at 9 bases. Per the germline V gene, CDR1 is MGHDK and CDR2 is SYGVNS. With 5 bases clipped from V and 1 base from J, the junction kept 5 bases outside the gene matches. This CDR3 spans 15 amino acids. CDR3 DNA: TGTGCCAGCAGTAAACAGGGGGCGAAGAACACTGAAGCTTTCTTT. Its protein product is CASSKQGAKNTEAFF.

The rearrangement uses TRBV7-9 and TRBJ2-5, with a tentative D call TRBD2 (6 bases). In germline, CDR1 is SEHNR, CDR2 FQNEAQ (reference sequence). Trimming removed 5 bases from V and 5 bases from J, with 9 bases in between. CDR3 length: 12 amino acids. The CDR3 bases are TGTGCCAGCAGCCGGGCGGGGGAGACCCAGTACTTC. Translation gives CASSRAGETQYF.

The J gene is TRBJ1-6, the V gene TRBV12-3 or TRBV12-4; D call uncertain. The CDR3 totals 11 residues. V was trimmed by 4 bases and J by 12 bases, leaving 7 bases between them. This chain's CDR3 is CASSSRGPLHF. As DNA, the CDR3 is TGTGCCAGCAGTTCGCGGGGACCCCTCCACTTT.

The rearrangement uses TRBV7-9 and TRBJ2-7; a weak D match, TRBD1 (7 bases). V shed 4 bases and J shed 2 bases, with 21 bases lying between them. In germline, CDR1 is SEHNR, CDR2 FQNEAQ (reference sequence). This CDR3 has 17 amino acids. The DNA of the CDR3 is TGTGCCAGCAGCTCCCCCGCTTTGCGGGACAGACCCTACGAGCAGTACTTC. It specifies CASSSPALRDRPYEQYF.

The chain is built from TRBV7-2 and TRBJ1-5; D might be TRBD1 (6 bases). Germline values: CDR1 SGHTA, CDR2 FQGNSA. This CDR3 is built from 13 residues. Trimming removed 5 bases at V and 1 base at J, with 6 bases between. The CDR3 protein is CASSRGSNQPQHF. DNA for the CDR3: TGTGCCAGCAGCAGGGGGAGCAATCAGCCCCAGCATTTT. Supplemented by reference TRBV7-2 and TRBJ1-5, the full variable domain reads GAGVSQSPSNKVTEKGKDVELRCDPISGHTALYWYRQSLGQGLEFLIYFQGNSAPDKSGLPSDRFSAERTGGSVSTLTIQRTQQEDSAVYLCASSRGSNQPQHFGDGTRLSIL.

On this clone itself: At one end the junction does not follow the germline gene, possibly because of a read error. V gene TRBV27 combines with J gene TRBJ1-1, with D possibly being TRBD1 (5 bases). This CDR3 has 16 residues. CDR1 is MNHEY, CDR2 SMNVEV, per germline (reference sequence). CDR3 in amino acids: CASRAKWGVMNSEAFF. The CDR3 DNA reads TGTGCCAGCAGGGCCAAATGGGGGGTCATGAACTCTGAAGCTTTCTTT.

The chain carries TRBV6-1 and TRBJ2-1; 7 positions match TRBD2. Looked up from germline, CDR1 is MNHNS and CDR2 is SASEGT. The V segment lost 3 bases and the J segment 15 bases; nucleotides outside the gene matches: 5. The CDR3 has 11 amino acids. CDR3 amino acids: CASSEGGEAFF. CDR3 nucleotides: TGTGCCAGCAGTGAGGGGGGGGAGGCGTTCTTC.

The CDR3 sequence: CASKRTGGADTQYF. CDR3 DNA: TGTGCCAGCAAGAGGACAGGGGGCGCAGATACGCAGTATTTT. The chain links TRBV2 to TRBJ2-3; 11 bases fit TRBD1. The CDR3 is made up of 14 amino acids. CDR1 and CDR2 (germline): SNHLY, FYNNEI. The V gene end was trimmed by 7 bases and the J gene end by 4 bases; junction bases not matched to a gene: 4.

The chain has TRBV5-4 and TRBJ1-1; perhaps TRBD1 as D (5 bases). The CDR3 is made up of 14 amino acids. Germline V gene data show CDR1 as SGHNT and CDR2 as YYREEE (reference sequence). Trimming took off 5 bases at V and 4 bases at J, with 15 bases between the two ends. CDR3: CASRTGQGRTEAFF. CDR3 sequence (DNA): TGTGCCAGCAGAACCGGACAAGGGCGCACTGAAGCTTTCTTT.

This clone has more than one count but fewer than ten. The chain joins TRBV7-3 to TRBJ2-1; tentative D call: TRBD2 (5 bases). This CDR3 has 13 residues. V was cut by 7 bases and J by 10 bases, with 17 bases left in between. CDR1 SGHTA and CDR2 FQGTGA come from the germline V gene. Here the CDR3 reads CASTLSGGGEQFF. CDR3 DNA: TGTGCCAGCACCCTGTCAGGAGGAGGCGAGCAGTTCTTC.

The chain carries TRBV5-4 and TRBJ2-5, with 8 bases aligning to TRBD2. This CDR3 spans 13 amino acids. Germline V gene sequence: CDR1 SGHNT, CDR2 YYREEE (reference sequence). V shed 4 bases, J shed 3 bases, and the junction held 2 bases outside the gene matches. The CDR3: CASSRGGEETQYF. As DNA, the CDR3 is TGTGCCAGCAGCCGGGGGGGCGAAGAGACCCAGTACTTC.

On this clone itself: A read error is likely, as this CDR3 ends without the conserved phenylalanine or tryptophan. The limits of the CDR3 on the DNA are not certain, so only TCRdb's listed CDR3 is given. The rearrangement links TRBV14 to TRBJ1-6; the table assigns TRBD1, which was not confirmed against the DNA. The length of the CDR3 is 13 amino acids, counting both ends. The germline V gene encodes CDR1 SGHDN and CDR2 FVKESK. CDR3 residues: CASSQECPGQAAL.

V and J are TRBV7-6 and TRBJ2-2; maybe TRBD2 (7 bases). The germline V and J ends were trimmed by 4 bases and 5 bases, with 23 bases remaining between them. CDR3 size: 18 residues. Per germline, CDR1 SGHVS and CDR2 FNYEAQ. The DNA of the CDR3 is TGTGCCAGCAGCTCGGGGGGCAGGGGTTCACCGAGGACCGGGGAGCTGTTTTTT. Protein product: CASSSGGRGSPRTGELFF. The full variable domain, its missing parts supplied by reference TRBV7-6 and TRBJ2-2, is GAGVSQSPRYKVTKRGQDVALRCDPISGHVSLYWYRQALGQGPEFLTYFNYEAQQDKSGLPNDRFSAERPEGSISTLTIQRTEQRDSAMYRCASSSGGRGSPRTGELFFGEGSRLTVL.

To note about this clone: Other DNA sequences from this sample encode an identical CDR3 as well. This chain uses TRBV5-6 with TRBJ1-6; 7 positions match TRBD1. CDR3 length: 15 amino acids. The J segment lost 4 bases and the V segment lost 2 bases, leaving 3 bases of the junction unmatched. Germline-derived CDR1 and CDR2 are SGHDT and YYEEEE. The DNA for the CDR3 is TGTGCCAGCAGCTTTGCAGGGGGGTATAATTCACCCCTCCACTTT. Encoded protein: CASSFAGGYNSPLHF.